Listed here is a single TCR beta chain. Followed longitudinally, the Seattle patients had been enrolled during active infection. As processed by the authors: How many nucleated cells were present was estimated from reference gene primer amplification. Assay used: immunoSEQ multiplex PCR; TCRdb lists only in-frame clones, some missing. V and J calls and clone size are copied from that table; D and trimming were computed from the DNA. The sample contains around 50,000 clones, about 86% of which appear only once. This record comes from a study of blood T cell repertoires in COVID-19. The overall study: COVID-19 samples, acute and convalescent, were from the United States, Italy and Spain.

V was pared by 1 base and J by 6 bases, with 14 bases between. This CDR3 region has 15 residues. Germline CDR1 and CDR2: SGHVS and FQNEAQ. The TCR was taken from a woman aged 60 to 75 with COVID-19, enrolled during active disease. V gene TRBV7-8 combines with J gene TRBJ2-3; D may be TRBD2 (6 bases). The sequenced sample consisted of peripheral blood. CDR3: CASSLVGARGDTQYF. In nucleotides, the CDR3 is TGTGCCAGCAGCTTAGTTGGCGCCCGGGGGGATACGCAGTATTTT.